This T cell receptor beta chain was captured by sequencing in a study of blood T cell repertoires in COVID-19. TCRdb's copy holds only in-frame clones and misses some; the assay was immunoSEQ multiplex PCR. This sample has around 97,000 clones, with approximately 90% found just once. V lost 0 bases and J 0 bases, leaving 12 bases between the germline ends. CDR1 and CDR2 (germline): MNHNS, SASEGT. The CDR3 totals 17 residues. The receptor comes from a woman of 80 years or more in a cohort sampled during active COVID-19. The chain couples TRBV6-1 to TRBJ1-3; D gene unclear. Source material: peripheral blood. The CDR3 sequence is CASSEARPLDSGNTIYF. The CDR3 DNA follows: TGTGCCAGCAGTGAAGCGCGGCCCCTCGACTCTGGAAACACCATATATTTT.